This T cell receptor (beta chain) emerged from a study of beta chain features in type 1 diabetes. Study-level points and caveats: Shortening that was moderate but significant affected the TCRB CDR3s of Type 1 diabetes patients in all four CD4+ subsets.

This clone was counted only a few times. Antigen specificity is unknown. The sequenced template was cDNA made from the entire isolated RNA. TCRdb keeps only in-frame clones here, not all; method: immunoSEQ multiplex PCR. The sample lists a few hundred thousand clones, about 13% occurring once. Germline-derived CDR1 and CDR2 are SQVTM and ANQGSEA. The V gene end was trimmed by 6 bases and the J gene end by 3 bases; junction bases not matched to a gene: 6. The CDR3 spans 13 residues. This sequence joins TRBV29-1 and TRBJ2-3; 7 positions agree with TRBD1. Sequencing was performed on naive CD4+ T cells from blood. The source of this sequence is a woman between 18 and 29 years old with type 1 diabetes. The CDR3 DNA follows: TGCAGCGTAGACAGGGATGGGACAGATACGCAGTATTTT. Its protein product is CSVDRDGTDTQYF.